This entry features one TCR beta chain sequence. Its antigen specificity is not known. Within one base of it there is no much larger clone, and no base qualities were kept. This record comes from a study of shared clonotypes between healthy human individuals (dated by TCRdb to 2018 to 2021). Study-level background: The cohort comprised a couple of women and a few men aged 18 to 49 years. For each donor, CD4 naive and CD4 memory were each given three plates, CD8 naive was given two plates, and CD8 memory was given one plate. To estimate repertoire size and how much clonotypes are shared between individuals, the study performed deep sequencing of blood TCR repertoires from five healthy adults. Different laboratories and diverse techniques were used to prepare libraries and sequence TCR repertoires, to increase sequencing depth and limit assay-specific biases. Each donor's leukapheresis produced roughly between roughly 0.85 and 9.5 billion PBMCs.

Broader findings and caveats from the paper: Rarefaction of sorted-subset datasets indicated incomplete sequencing despite the large sequencing depth. Because the study included only a small number of donors, the genetic and exposure-history diversity represented was limited. Compared with non-shared clonotypes, the clonotypes found in all four sorted-subset donors had higher generation probabilities. Naive subsets generally had larger estimated clonotype richness than memory subsets did. Sampling was restricted to blood, and TCR repertoires in tissue are likely to differ from TCR repertoires in blood. Pairwise subsampling indicated that sequencing depth was expected to affect the degree of clonotype sharing among donors. Sharing across a handful of donors was observed for 5% to 6.5% of naive CD4, under 4% of naive CD8, roughly 2.3% of memory CD4, and around 0.4% of memory CD8 clonotypes.

Using the deep immunoSEQ assay, multiplex PCR amplified TCR CDR3 regions from genomic DNA. Extracted genomic DNA from each cell subset was distributed evenly across all wells of several immunoSEQ 96-well plates, and each plate was treated as a replicate. For sorted subsets, each replicate PCR was loaded with 150 to 250 ng genomic DNA, equivalent to about 30,000 T cell genomes. Purified libraries were measured with a Qubit 3.0 fluorometer, size-checked on a Bioanalyzer 2100, and measured again with the KAPA Library Quantification kit. Every immunoSEQ 96-well plate was sequenced on a dedicated single-read 150-cycle Illumina NextSeq 550 flow cell. Per the authors' processing: Because only junctional sequences without quality scores were contained in the immunoSEQ output, filtering matching that applied to full-length reads could not be performed. To assign V/J genes and CDR3, sequences were annotated against IMGT germline references using PyIR, a Python wrapper for IgBLAST v1.9. Reads were filtered out if the reads had weak V/J assignments (E-value above 1e-6), no CDR3, stop codons, out-of-frame junctions, or ambiguous translated residues. V3J clonotypes were defined by identical inferred V gene, J gene, and CDR3 amino acid sequence. Percentage overlap between repertoires was calculated by dividing the number of shared unique clonotypes by the size of the smaller repertoire. Repertoire richness was assessed with RTK rarefaction, the Chao1 estimator, and Recon v2.1 estimates of unobserved clonotypes. Generation probabilities were computed with OLGA for all TCRbeta clonotypes obtained by the gDNA method from four donors. TCRdb's version of the immuneACCESS table is confined to in-frame rearrangements and falls short of the full clone set. An unresolved V gene accounts for under half of the shortfall where checked; the remainder is of unknown origin. V, J and clone size are those of that table, while D and trimming were read from the DNA. A total of some 2 million clones appear in this sample, about 95% of them only once. Clones ranked in the top ten supply 1.2% of the sample.

Clipping removes 5 bases from V and 6 bases from J, with 5 as the unmatched junction base count. From a lookup of the germline V gene, CDR1 and CDR2 are MNHEY and SVGAGI. Measured from the cysteine to the phenylalanine, the CDR3 is 14 residues long. CDR3 DNA only is kept here, 42 bases in frame from base 1. For the CD8 naive samples, CD45RO-negative cells were positively selected for CCR7, yielding a CD45RA+CCR7+ population from which TemRA cells were excluded. The donors were healthy, HIV-negative adults who had no recently reported acute infections or vaccinations. Only Caucasian adults living in Nashville, Tennessee, USA were represented among the donors. Blood was obtained by leukapheresis, after which PBMCs were separated by Ficoll-Histopaque density gradient centrifugation and cryopreserved in liquid nitrogen vapor phase. Purity and quantity of every magnetically sorted T cell population were checked by analytical flow cytometry. Each sorted fraction had its genomic DNA isolated and then quantified by UV absorbance on a Nanodrop 2000c.

The sample taken for sequencing was naive CD8+ T cells sorted from blood. The sample's cell subset or site label is to be understood as: CD45RA+CCR7+. This chain is built from TRBV6-5 and TRBJ1-4, and TRBD1 aligns with 8 junction nucleotides. This receptor was taken from a man aged 18-30 years in good health. The CDR3 protein is CASSNQGADEKLFF. In nucleotide form, the sequence is TGTGCCAGCAGTAATCAGGGGGCTGATGAAAAACTGTTTTTT.